The 28 T cell receptor beta chains presented below share a single source sample, sequenced in a study of blood T cell repertoires in COVID-19 (dated by TCRdb to between 2020 and 2021). The library relied on the immunoSEQ multiplex PCR assay. TCRdb mirrors the immuneACCESS table, restricted to in-frame sequences. Some clones are absent from its copies; in checked studies, under half trace to an unresolved V gene, and the reason for the others is unknown. Across this sample there are 400,000 or so clones, with 88% seen only once. The ten largest clones add up to 2% to 2.5% of the sample. Sequenced material: PBMCs or T cells enriched from blood (not recorded which). Receptor source: a woman aged 40 to 50 with acute COVID-19.

This chain connects TRBV2 to TRBJ1-3, with 7 bases that match TRBD1. CDR1 SNHLY and CDR2 FYNNEI come from the germline V gene. CDR3 length: 14 amino acids. Losses at the gene ends were 11 bases for V and 0 bases for J; bases not matched to a gene: 7. CDR3 residues: CACPGGTSGNTIYF. The CDR3 nucleotides are TGTGCCTGCCCAGGGGGGACCTCTGGAAACACCATATATTTT.

The gene calls are TRBV7-9 and TRBJ2-7; 9 nucleotides match TRBD1. The CDR3 has 14 amino acids. The trim removed 6 bases at V and 4 bases at J, leaving 7 bases unmatched. Germline loops: CDR1 SEHNR, CDR2 FQNEAQ (reference sequence). CDR3 coding DNA: TGTGCCAGCAGATCCGGGACAGGGTTGTACGAGCAGTACTTC. Its translation is CASRSGTGLYEQYF.

The count of this clone is one. The chain has TRBV18 and TRBJ1-4; no reliable D call. The CDR3 runs 14 residues. Germline loops: CDR1 KGHSH, CDR2 LQKENI. V was clipped by 3 bases and J by 0 bases, with 5 bases between them. The CDR3 protein is CASSPISTNEKLFF. The DNA of the CDR3 is TGTGCCAGCTCACCCATTTCAACTAATGAAAAACTGTTTTTT.

This chain connects TRBV2 to TRBJ1-1, with D maybe TRBD1 (5 bases). CDR3 length: 15 amino acids. Trimming took off 1 base at V and 2 bases at J, with 11 bases between the two ends. From germline, CDR1 is SNHLY and CDR2 FYNNEI. The CDR3 bases are TGTGCCAGCAGTGAAGGTCAACAGGATAACACTGAAGCTTTCTTT. It encodes CASSEGQQDNTEAFF.

This chain joins TRBV29-1 and TRBJ1-2; perhaps TRBD1 as D (5 bases). Trimming cost V 3 bases and J 11 bases, with 13 bases left between them. This CDR3 region has 11 residues. Germline V gene data show CDR1 as SQVTM and CDR2 as ANQGSEA. Here the CDR3 DNA reads TGCAGCGTTGAGGAGGGGTTAGGTTACACCTTC. Amino acid sequence: CSVEEGLGYTF.

The chain combines TRBV7-9 with TRBJ1-2; 7 bases fit TRBD1. In germline, CDR1 is SEHNR, CDR2 FQNEAQ (reference sequence). The CDR3 has 15 amino acids. With 0 bases clipped from V and 6 bases from J, the junction kept 7 bases outside the gene matches. The CDR3 nucleotides read TGTGCCAGCAGCTTAGCCCTGGGGGACAGCCATGGCTACACCTTC. Protein product: CASSLALGDSHGYTF.

CDR3 nucleotides: TGTGCCAGCAGCAGAATTTTGAACACTGAAGCTTTCTTT. It yields the protein CASSRILNTEAFF. V gene TRBV12-3 or TRBV12-4 combines with J gene TRBJ1-1, with D unclear. The CDR3 has 13 residues. Between the trimmed V and J ends, which lost 6 bases and 0 bases, there was a span of 8 bases.

The chain employs TRBV9 and TRBJ2-7; 9 positions agree with TRBD2. V gave up 3 bases and J gave up 3 bases; unmatched junction bases: 16. Germline CDR1 SGDLS, CDR2 YYNGEE. The CDR3 length is 18 residues. CDR3 nucleotides: TGTGCCAGCAGCGCTCGCGGGGGGGTTAGCGGGACCATCTACGAGCAGTACTTC. It specifies CASSARGGVSGTIYEQYF.

DNA for the CDR3: TGTGCCAGCAGCCCGGACAGATCTAACTATGGCTACACCTTC. Translating gives CASSPDRSNYGYTF. J is TRBJ1-2 and V is TRBV5-6, with TRBD1 as a possible D gene (6 bases). Trimming left V 4 bases short and J 0 bases short, with 10 bases between. The CDR3 has 14 residues. CDR1 and CDR2 from the germline V gene are SGHDT and YYEEEE.

This clone has just a few counts. The chain joins TRBV19 to TRBJ1-6; D might be TRBD1 (5 bases). The CDR3 extends over 14 amino acids. V dropped 3 bases and J dropped 9 bases, with 12 bases sitting between them. Germline V lookup: CDR1 LNHDA, CDR2 SQIVND (reference sequence). Here the CDR3 DNA reads TGTGCCAGTAGTATTGGGCAGGGCGTTTCACCCCTCCACTTT. This translates into CASSIGQGVSPLHF.

The chain employs TRBV4-1 and TRBJ2-2; 7 bases are a match to TRBD1. The J segment lost 4 bases and the V segment lost 4 bases, leaving 6 bases of the junction unmatched. This CDR3 is built from 15 residues. Germline V gene data show CDR1 as MGHRA and CDR2 as YSYEKL. CDR3 nucleotides: TGCGCCAGCAGCCCAGGGGGTGAGGCCACCGGGGAGCTGTTTTTT. It encodes CASSPGGEATGELFF.

This clone showed up just a few times. This chain connects TRBV7-2 to TRBJ2-7; a possible D gene is TRBD2 (6 bases). Trimming removed 2 bases at V and 0 bases at J, with 11 bases between. The CDR3 contains 15 residues. Germline lookup yields CDR1 SGHTA and CDR2 FQGNSA. The CDR3 nucleotides read TGTGCCAGCAGCTTATCGGCGGGGAGCTCCTACGAGCAGTACTTC. Translating gives CASSLSAGSSYEQYF.

The chain has TRBV5-4 and TRBJ1-2; 7 bases match TRBD1. The length of the CDR3 is 15 residues. V shed 2 bases and J 4 bases; nucleotides not matched to a gene: 8. Germline V lookup: CDR1 SGHNT, CDR2 YYREEE (reference sequence). The CDR3 DNA reads TGTGCCAGCAGCTTACCCCAGGGGGGTTTCTATGGCTACACCTTC. Translated, it gives CASSLPQGGFYGYTF.

The gene calls are TRBV6-5 and TRBJ1-1, with TRBD1 identical over 8 bases. V lost 5 bases, J lost 8 bases, and 7 bases stayed unmatched. The CDR3 has 13 amino acids. Germline loops: CDR1 MNHEY, CDR2 SVGAGI. The chain's CDR3 is CASSRGQDFEAFF. In nucleotides, the CDR3 is TGTGCCAGCAGTCGGGGACAGGACTTCGAAGCTTTCTTT.

CDR3 sequence reads: CASSEARASGGQETQYF. In DNA form, the CDR3 reads TGTGCCAGCAGTGAAGCGAGGGCTAGCGGGGGGCAAGAGACCCAGTACTTC. The chain carries TRBV2 and TRBJ2-5; TRBD2 agrees at 11 bases. Trimming took 0 bases from V and 2 from J; bases not matched to a gene: 5. CDR1 SNHLY and CDR2 FYNNEI come from the germline V gene. The CDR3 contains 17 residues.

This clone was seen once. J is TRBJ1-3 and V is TRBV7-9; a possible D gene is TRBD1 (5 bases). V dropped 1 base and J dropped 7 bases, with 5 bases sitting between them. Germline assignment: CDR1 SEHNR and CDR2 FQNEAQ (reference sequence). The CDR3 loop spans 12 amino acids. The CDR3 coding sequence is TGTGCCAGCAGCTTAGAGGGGAACACCATATATTTT. It encodes CASSLEGNTIYF.

The genes are TRBV15 and TRBJ1-4; D unclear. The germline CDR1 and CDR2 sequences are LNHNV and YYDKDF (reference sequence). The CDR3 is 16 residues long. V was shortened by 3 bases and J by 5 bases, with 16 bases between the two germline ends. The DNA of the CDR3 is TGTGCCACCAGCAGCCCTGGAACAGTCCCGAATGAAAAACTGTTTTTT. Protein product: CATSSPGTVPNEKLFF.

V usage is TRBV6-2 or TRBV6-3 and J usage is TRBJ2-3; the D gene is possibly TRBD2 (7 bases). Germline CDR1 and CDR2: MNHEY and SVGEGT. The V end lost 0 bases, the J end lost 2 bases, and 9 bases lay between the germline ends. CDR3 length: 15 amino acids. CDR3 sequence (DNA): TGTGCCAGCAGTTACTCGGGGGGGCCCACAGATACGCAGTATTTT. Translated, it gives CASSYSGGPTDTQYF.

The chain joins TRBV4-2 to TRBJ1-3; TRBD1 agrees at 9 bases. The CDR3 contains 16 residues. Germline V gene sequence: CDR1 LGHNA, CDR2 YNFKEQ. V lost 4 bases to trimming and J lost 2 bases; unmatched junction nucleotides: 6. CDR3 sequence (DNA): TGTGCCAGCAGCCCTGCGGGACAGGGTGCTGGAAACACCATATATTTT. This sequence encodes CASSPAGQGAGNTIYF.

As concerns this clone: This same CDR3 is encoded by further DNA sequences in the sample. The CDR3 DNA is TGTGCCAGCCGGACAGCCAATCAGCCCCAGCATTTT. Translating gives CASRTANQPQHF. This chain joins TRBV6-5 and TRBJ1-5; possible D gene TRBD1, 6 bases. V was shortened by 8 bases and J by 3 bases, with 8 bases between the two germline ends. CDR1 is MNHEY, CDR2 SVGAGI, per germline. The CDR3 covers 12 residues.

The J gene is TRBJ1-2, the V gene TRBV6-5; D uncertain. Germline V gene data show CDR1 as MNHEY and CDR2 as SVGAGI. CDR3 length: 13 residues. V gave up 6 bases and J gave up 8 bases, with 16 bases separating them. This CDR3 is CASSSKGLAGYTF. The DNA of the CDR3 is TGTGCCAGCAGCTCGAAAGGACTGGCCGGCTACACCTTC.

Of note for this clone: In the same sample, other DNA sequences code for this CDR3. V and J are TRBV2 and TRBJ1-6, with D maybe TRBD1 (5 bases). Trimming took 4 bases from V and 7 from J, leaving 8 bases between them. The CDR3 runs to 13 residues. From germline, CDR1 is SNHLY and CDR2 FYNNEI. CDR3 amino acids: CASSGQLNSPLHF. For the CDR3, the DNA is TGTGCCAGCAGTGGACAGTTAAATTCACCCCTCCACTTT.

The CDR3 DNA reads as TGTGCCAGCAGCCCATTAGCGGGGGGGCAGCGAGATACGCAGTATTTT. Amino acid sequence: CASSPLAGGQRDTQYF. This chain links TRBV7-8 with TRBJ2-3; 11 positions match TRBD2. The ends lost 5 bases at V and 5 bases at J; junction bases unmatched: 9. The CDR3 contains 16 residues. CDR1 SGHVS and CDR2 FQNEAQ come from the germline V gene.

The V and J genes are TRBV11-2 and TRBJ1-1; 10 nucleotides line up with TRBD1. The CDR3 runs to 16 residues. Germline assignment: CDR1 SGHAT and CDR2 FQNNGV. The ends lost 3 bases at V and 0 bases at J; junction bases unmatched: 4. The CDR3 sequence is CASSLGQGTMNTEAFF. In DNA form, the CDR3 reads TGTGCCAGCAGCTTGGGACAGGGGACGATGAACACTGAAGCTTTCTTT.

The V and J genes are TRBV7-9 and TRBJ1-4, with 7 bases fitting TRBD1. The trim removed 4 bases at V and 5 bases at J, leaving 7 bases unmatched. Germline CDR1 is SEHNR and CDR2 is FQNEAQ (reference sequence). The CDR3 consists of 15 residues. CDR3 coding DNA: TGTGCCAGCAGCTCGTTACAGGGGATCAATGAAAAACTGTTTTTT. Translated: CASSSLQGINEKLFF. Full variable domain (outside the CDR3, taken from reference TRBV7-9 and TRBJ1-4): DTGVSQNPRHKITKRGQNVTFRCDPISEHNRLYWYRQTLGQGPEFLTYFQNEAQLEKSRLLSDRFSAERPKGSFSTLEIQRTEQGDSAMYLCASSSLQGINEKLFFGSGTQLSVL.

The chain combines TRBV5-6 with TRBJ1-2; a weak D match, TRBD1 (5 bases). This CDR3 contains 13 residues. V lost 5 bases, J lost 4 bases, and 12 bases lay in between. CDR1 and CDR2 from the germline V gene are SGHDT and YYEEEE. The CDR3 is CASRSRALYGYTF. CDR3 DNA sequence: TGTGCCAGCAGGTCCAGGGCCCTCTATGGCTACACCTTC.

The rearrangement links TRBV2 to TRBJ2-5; possibly TRBD1 for D (5 bases). CDR1 is SNHLY and CDR2 is FYNNEI in the germline V gene. This CDR3 contains 14 residues. V gave up 4 bases and J gave up 2 bases, with 11 bases separating them. The CDR3 protein is CASSGVQAQETQYF. The CDR3 DNA is TGTGCCAGCAGTGGGGTACAGGCTCAAGAGACCCAGTACTTC.

The chain recombines TRBV20-1 with TRBJ1-2; no reliable D call. The CDR3 has 11 residues. Per germline, CDR1 DFQATT and CDR2 SNEGSKA (reference sequence). V was cut by 4 bases and J by 7 bases, with 10 bases left in between. CDR3 residues: CSAIGLVGYTF. CDR3 sequence (DNA): TGCAGTGCTATAGGACTGGTTGGCTACACCTTC.